One sample yielded the 28 T cell receptor beta chains listed below, sequenced in a study of identical twins (TCRdb year 2016). Libraries were constructed by 5' RACE. The sequencer listed for this sample is Illumina HiSeq 2000. TCRdb trimmed the raw reads at Q25, called clones with MiXCR and kept productive beta chains. Under each unique CDR3 protein, matching rows form one entry showing the most common genes and DNA. The sample data list nearly 900,000 distinct CDR3 sequences, and roughly an eighth of these were observed just once. The ten top clones hold roughly 1.5% of the sample. The sample was also reused in another study, on yellow fever vaccine responses in identical twins.

Material for sequencing was PBMCs. Every receptor here comes from a woman aged 18-29 years in good health.

This clonotype has a handful of counts. Here the CDR3 DNA reads TGCGCCAGCAGCGACCGGGACAGGGGTCCCAAAGGGAATGGCTACACCTTC. Its protein is CASSDRDRGPKGNGYTF. This chain links TRBV5-1 with TRBJ1-2; 10 bases are a match to TRBD1. V was pared by 4 bases and J by 6 bases, with 15 bases of the junction left unmatched. This CDR3 comprises 17 residues. CDR1 is SGHRS and CDR2 is YFSETQ in the germline V gene.

This clonotype was found a few times. V and J are TRBV28 and TRBJ2-1, with 8 positions matching TRBD1. V was pared by 6 bases and J by 7 bases, with 8 bases of the junction left unmatched. The CDR3 runs 14 residues. In germline, CDR1 is MDHEN, CDR2 SYDVKM. CDR3 residues: CASRQDRVGNEQFF. CDR3 bases: TGTGCCAGCAGACAGGACAGGGTAGGAAATGAGCAGTTCTTC.

This clonotype came up many times. The J gene is TRBJ2-5, the V gene TRBV10-3, with TRBD1 as a possible D gene (5 bases). CDR1 and CDR2 (germline): ENHRY, SYGVKD. V lost 0 bases to trimming and J lost 5 bases, with 10 bases between them. The CDR3 is made up of 14 amino acids. The CDR3 region is CAISESGRVETQYF. The DNA for the CDR3 is TGTGCCATCAGTGAGTCGGGCAGGGTTGAGACCCAGTACTTC.

The J gene is TRBJ2-3, the V gene TRBV28, with 12 positions matching TRBD2. With V trimmed by 4 bases and J by 6 bases, 8 bases remained unmatched. CDR3 length: 16 amino acids. Germline assignment: CDR1 MDHEN and CDR2 SYDVKM. CDR3 nucleotide sequence: TGTGCCAGCAGTTCACCGACTAGCGGGGGAAGCGATACGCAGTATTTT. Translating it yields CASSSPTSGGSDTQYF.

This clonotype was seen only a few times. The chain joins TRBV28 to TRBJ2-5; D is possibly TRBD2 (5 bases). The V gene's germline CDR1 is MDHEN and CDR2 SYDVKM. Trimming left V 7 bases short and J 5 bases short, with 8 bases between. This CDR3 is 11 amino acids long. In DNA, the CDR3 is TGTGCCAGCACAAGGGAGGAGACCCAGTACTTC. This gives the protein CASTREETQYF.

This clonotype was seen more than once but under ten times. The gene calls are TRBV6-1 and TRBJ2-5; 8 bases are a match to TRBD2. Germline lookup yields CDR1 MNHNS and CDR2 SASEGT. V dropped 5 bases and J dropped 0; count of bases not matched to a gene: 8. CDR3 size: 16 residues. This chain's CDR3 is CASSPPGGGYQETQYF. CDR3 nucleotides: TGTGCCAGCAGTCCCCCCGGGGGGGGGTACCAAGAGACCCAGTACTTC.

This clonotype was picked up a small number of times. V usage is TRBV20-1 and J usage is TRBJ2-7; tentatively, D is TRBD1 or TRBD2 (5 bases each). The ends were cut back, 3 bases at V and 2 bases at J, with 20 bases in the middle. CDR1 is DFQATT, CDR2 SNEGSKA, per germline (reference sequence). This CDR3 is 16 amino acids long. CDR3 DNA: TGCAGTGCTAGTACCCTCTTGGGTAGGGACCCCTACGAGCAGTACGTC. Translating gives CSASTLLGRDPYEQYV.

The V call is TRBV7-6, the J call TRBJ2-7; the D call may be TRBD1 or TRBD2 (6 bases each). CDR1 SGHVS and CDR2 FNYEAQ come from the germline V gene. Deletions cut 5 bases from V and 6 bases from J, with 14 bases between. The CDR3 is made up of 13 amino acids. The CDR3 loop reads CASSPTGAGEQYF. CDR3 in DNA: TGTGCCAGCAGCCCGACGGGGGCGGGCGAGCAGTACTTC.

This clonotype was counted between two and nine times. The V gene is TRBV20-1, the J gene TRBJ2-3; 12 bases agree with TRBD2. CDR1 is DFQATT, CDR2 SNEGSKA, per germline (reference sequence). This CDR3 comprises 16 residues. J gave up 2 bases and V 2 bases, and 5 bases lay outside the gene matches. The CDR3 DNA reads TGCAGTGCTAGAAGACTAGCGGGGGCGAACACAGATACGCAGTATTTT. It specifies CSARRLAGANTDTQYF.

The chain employs TRBV29-1 and TRBJ2-1, with TRBD2 matching 7 bases. The CDR3 is 15 amino acids. The junction had 4 bases not matched to a gene; V was cut back by 1 base and J by 1 base. Germline V gene sequence: CDR1 SQVTM, CDR2 ANQGSEA. CDR3 bases: TGCAGCGTTGAAGGGGGGGGAGGGTCCTACAATGAGCAGTTCTTC. Translated, it gives CSVEGGGGSYNEQFF.

On this clonotype itself: The germline gene is not matched at one end of the junction; a read error may be the cause. The chain links TRBV4-1 to TRBJ2-7, with D tentatively TRBD2 (5 bases). CDR1 and CDR2 from the germline V gene are MGHRA and YSYEKL. The CDR3 covers 13 residues. As DNA, the CDR3 is TGCGCCAGCAGTCAAGTCGGGGACTACGAGCAGTACTTC. It is translated as CASSQVGDYEQYF.

This clonotype was observed a few times. V and J are TRBV28 and TRBJ2-5, with D perhaps matching TRBD2 (6 bases). Trimming removed 3 bases from V and 5 bases from J, with 16 bases in between. Germline CDR1 MDHEN, CDR2 SYDVKM. This CDR3 has 15 amino acids. The CDR3 DNA is TGTGCCAGCAGTTTGGGGCAGGTGGCGGGGGAGACCCAGTACTTC. Protein product: CASSLGQVAGETQYF.

This clonotype came up a few times. This chain uses TRBV7-8 with TRBJ1-1; 8 bases match TRBD1. The CDR3 runs to 15 residues. Germline CDR1 SGHVS, CDR2 FQNEAQ. V trimming: 4 bases; J trimming: 4 bases; junction bases outside the gene matches: 8. The CDR3 DNA sequence: TGTGCCAGCAGCTACCATGACAGGGGACTCACTGAAGCTTTCTTT. It is translated as CASSYHDRGLTEAFF. Full variable domain (missing parts from reference TRBV7-8 and TRBJ1-1): GAGVSQSPRYKVAKRGQDVALRCDPISGHVSLFWYQQALGQGPEFLTYFQNEAQLDKSGLPSDRFFAERPEGSVSTLKIQRTQQEDSAVYLCASSYHDRGLTEAFFGQGTRLTVV.

This clonotype has at least ten counts. The chain joins TRBV4-1 to TRBJ1-5; D gene uncertain. The length of the CDR3 is 16 residues. In germline, CDR1 is MGHRA, CDR2 YSYEKL. Deletions cut 3 bases from V and 0 bases from J, with 12 bases between. CDR3: CASSHTGSNSNQPQHF. The CDR3 DNA reads TGCGCCAGCAGCCATACCGGGTCAAATAGCAATCAGCCCCAGCATTTT.

This clonotype has a count of ten or more. The gene calls are TRBV4-1 and TRBJ2-1; no firm D call. The CDR3 has 15 residues. Germline V CDR1 and CDR2: MGHRA, YSYEKL. V gave up 2 bases and J gave up 3 bases, with 11 bases separating them. The CDR3 sequence: CASSQKFLNYNEQFF. The CDR3 DNA reads as TGCGCCAGCAGCCAAAAGTTTCTCAACTACAATGAGCAGTTCTTC.

This sequence joins TRBV7-9 and TRBJ2-1; possibly TRBD2 for D (6 bases). CDR1 is SEHNR and CDR2 is FQNEAQ in the germline V gene (reference sequence). The CDR3 has 13 residues. Trimming removed 7 bases at V and 8 bases at J, with 15 bases between. The chain's CDR3 is CASNLLASYEQFF. The CDR3, as DNA: TGTGCCAGCAACCTACTAGCAAGCTATGAGCAGTTCTTC.

The chain combines TRBV6-5 with TRBJ1-3; D call uncertain. V lost 7 bases and J lost 0, with 16 bases in between. Per the germline V gene, CDR1 is MNHEY and CDR2 is SVGAGI. This CDR3 region has 16 residues. The CDR3 loop is CASTRTPIPSGNTIYF. DNA of the CDR3: TGTGCCAGCACGAGAACCCCTATTCCCTCTGGAAACACCATATATTTT.

This rearrangement joins TRBV5-1 to TRBJ2-1; 9 bases are a match to TRBD2. The CDR3 loop spans 16 amino acids. The germline gives CDR1 SGHRS, CDR2 YFSETQ. Unmatched junction bases numbered 11, after V lost 1 base and J lost 9 bases. The CDR3 sequence is CASSLSIIAGDREQFF. For the CDR3, the DNA is TGCGCCAGCAGCTTGAGCATTATAGCGGGAGACCGTGAGCAGTTCTTC.

In its sample, this clonotype was seen many times. V is TRBV27 and J is TRBJ1-6; D unclear. The CDR3 covers 13 residues. The germline V gene encodes CDR1 MNHEY and CDR2 SMNVEV (reference sequence). Trimming left V 2 bases short and J 10 bases short, with 9 bases between. The CDR3: CASSLPGYSPLHF. Written as DNA, the CDR3 is TGTGCCAGCAGTTTACCGGGGTACTCACCCCTCCACTTT.

The J gene is TRBJ2-5, the V gene TRBV20-1; D gene uncertain. This CDR3 contains 14 residues. CDR1 and CDR2 (germline): DFQATT, SNEGSKA (reference sequence). With 5 bases removed from V and 2 bases from J, the gap between germline ends came to 15 bases. The CDR3 loop is CSAAPEIRQETQYF. For the CDR3, the DNA is TGCAGTGCTGCGCCAGAGATTCGGCAAGAGACCCAGTACTTC.

This clonotype was seen ten or more times. This chain links TRBV2 with TRBJ1-4; D gene unclear. This CDR3 is built from 13 residues. Trimming took 3 bases from V and 7 from J, leaving 9 bases between them. CDR1 is SNHLY and CDR2 is FYNNEI in the germline V gene. This chain's CDR3 is CASSELPAEKLFF. The CDR3, as DNA: TGTGCCAGCAGTGAGTTGCCGGCTGAAAAACTGTTTTTT.

This clonotype showed up just a few times. The J gene is TRBJ1-3, the V gene TRBV2; perhaps TRBD1 as D (6 bases). The CDR3 length is 14 residues. V gave up 6 bases and J gave up 3 bases, with 12 bases separating them. From germline, CDR1 is SNHLY and CDR2 FYNNEI. CDR3 coding DNA: TGTGCCAGCAGGGCCGGGACAAGTGGAAACACCATATATTTT. Translating gives CASRAGTSGNTIYF.

This clonotype turned up a few times. The V gene is TRBV6-1, the J gene TRBJ2-7, with D uncertain. V was shortened by 4 bases and J by 2 bases, with 6 bases between the two germline ends. Looked up from germline, CDR1 is MNHNS and CDR2 is SASEGT. The CDR3 totals 12 residues. The CDR3 protein is CASSVVTYEQYF. The CDR3 nucleotides are TGTGCCAGCAGTGTAGTTACCTACGAGCAGTACTTC.

The genes are TRBV20-1 and TRBJ2-7; 7 bases are shared with TRBD2. Germline assignment: CDR1 DFQATT and CDR2 SNEGSKA (reference sequence). Trimming cost V 7 bases and J 1 base; bases outside gene matches: 4. The CDR3 length is 12 residues. Here the CDR3 DNA reads TGCAGTGGAGCGGGGCGATCCTACGAGCAGTACTTC. It translates to CSGAGRSYEQYF.

The chain has TRBV5-6 and TRBJ2-5; D remains unclear. Germline V gene sequence: CDR1 SGHDT, CDR2 YYEEEE. Trimming shortened V by 2 bases and J by 5 bases, and 10 bases separated the two germline ends. The CDR3 length is 13 residues. The CDR3 DNA follows: TGTGCCAGCAGCTTTGCCATGGCGGAGACCCAGTACTTC. It translates to CASSFAMAETQYF.

Ten or more counts support this clonotype. The chain has TRBV29-1 and TRBJ2-1; the D is unclear. This CDR3 region has 13 residues. V shed 3 bases and J shed 3 bases, with 9 bases lying between them. CDR1 and CDR2 (germline): SQVTM, ANQGSEA. CDR3 residues: CSVDDRNYNEQFF. The DNA of the CDR3 is TGCAGCGTTGACGACCGCAACTACAATGAGCAGTTCTTC.

This clonotype has a count of ten or more. The V gene is TRBV11-2, the J gene TRBJ2-1, with 7 bases that match TRBD2. The V segment lost 8 bases and the J segment 5 bases; nucleotides outside the gene matches: 9. Germline CDR1 and CDR2: SGHAT and FQNNGV. CDR3 size: 14 residues. This CDR3 reads CASAMGLLNNEQFF. The CDR3 bases are TGTGCCAGCGCAATGGGACTACTTAACAATGAGCAGTTCTTC.

This clonotype was recorded a few times. The chain links TRBV28 to TRBJ1-2; D is unresolved. V lost 5 bases, J lost 2 bases, and 18 bases lay in between. There are 16 residues in the CDR3. CDR1 and CDR2 (germline): MDHEN, SYDVKM. CDR3 in amino acids: CASSPPGSPRNYGYTF. The CDR3 coding sequence is TGTGCCAGCAGTCCTCCGGGAAGCCCTAGAAACTATGGCTACACCTTC.